A single sample gave rise to the 24 T cell receptor beta chains below, sequenced in a study of blood T cells in healthy people across ages. Primed by a sample-barcoded 5' primer and a J-beta primer mix, a second PCR proceeded for about 7 to 11 cycles. One entry per CDR3 protein results from TCRdb running MiXCR on the 5' RACE reads. The sample yields some 290,000 distinct CDR3 sequences, 25% to 30% seen once. Sequencing input: blood. These receptors all stem from a woman aged 65 to 85 in good health.

This clonotype was counted ten times or more. The chain uses TRBV27 and TRBJ1-1; D call uncertain. The V end was cut by 9 bases, the J end by 4 bases, with 12 bases between. Germline CDR1 and CDR2: MNHEY and SMNVEV (reference sequence). This CDR3 is built from 12 residues. This CDR3 reads CASRASSTEAFF. The CDR3 bases are TGTGCCAGTCGGGCCTCGAGCACTGAAGCTTTCTTT.

CDR3 DNA: TGTGCCAGCAGTTCCGTTAAGGGGCGAACTAATGAAAAACTGTTTTTT. Amino acid sequence: CASSSVKGRTNEKLFF. The V call is TRBV28, the J call TRBJ1-4; TRBD1 might be the D (5 bases). The V end lost 4 bases, the J end lost 1 base, and 13 bases lay between the germline ends. Germline loops: CDR1 MDHEN, CDR2 SYDVKM. This CDR3 has 16 amino acids.

The chain recombines TRBV5-4 with TRBJ2-2, with D possibly matching TRBD2 (6 bases). This CDR3 spans 16 amino acids. Per germline, CDR1 SGHNT and CDR2 YYREEE (reference sequence). Trimming removed 0 bases from V and 4 bases from J, with 13 bases in between. The CDR3 DNA reads TGTGCCAGCAGCTTGGCCTCGGGAGTACGCACCGGGGAGCTGTTTTTT. As protein: CASSLASGVRTGELFF.

The genes are TRBV20-1 and TRBJ2-1; tentatively, D is TRBD2 (6 bases). Germline assignment: CDR1 DFQATT and CDR2 SNEGSKA (reference sequence). V was clipped by 3 bases and J by 6 bases, with 15 bases between them. This CDR3 comprises 14 residues. CDR3 sequence: CSASEGGIVNEQFF. The CDR3 bases are TGCAGTGCTAGTGAAGGAGGGATCGTCAATGAGCAGTTCTTC.

The gene calls are TRBV7-2 and TRBJ2-5; D might be TRBD2 (5 bases). The end of the DNA fits TRBJ2-7 better, so the J call may be wrong. This CDR3 contains 16 residues. Per the germline V gene, CDR1 is SGHTA and CDR2 is FQGNSA. CDR3 residues: CASSSEGRGMTYEQYF. CDR3 in DNA: TGTGCCAGCAGCTCAGAAGGTCGGGGAATGACCTACGAGCAGTACTTC.

The chain combines TRBV28 with TRBJ2-5; 9 nucleotides align to TRBD1. Matching the DNA end better, TRBJ2-7 makes the J call doubtful. Germline V lookup: CDR1 MDHEN, CDR2 SYDVKM. This CDR3 has 14 amino acids. The DNA of the CDR3 is TGTGCCAGCAGCGACCGGGACAGGGTCTACGAGCAGTACTTC. Amino acid sequence: CASSDRDRVYEQYF.

The chain has TRBV24-1 and TRBJ2-5; TRBD1 agrees at 9 bases. The germline V gene encodes CDR1 KGHDR and CDR2 SFDVKD. The CDR3 consists of 17 residues. V lost 2 bases to trimming and J lost 5 bases; unmatched junction nucleotides: 11. The CDR3: CATSDSLNDRGTETQYF. CDR3 coding DNA: TGTGCCACCAGTGATTCCCTTAACGACAGGGGGACGGAGACCCAGTACTTC.

This clonotype was detected only a few times. In nucleotides, the CDR3 is TGTGCCAGCAGTTACTGGGACACCCACGAGCAGTACTTC. As protein: CASSYWDTHEQYF. The chain uses TRBV6-6 and TRBJ2-7, with D maybe TRBD1 (6 bases). CDR3 size: 13 residues. Trimming removed 1 base from V and 5 bases from J, with 9 bases in between. Germline V lookup: CDR1 MNHNY, CDR2 SVGAGI (reference sequence).

The sample holds a few counts of this clonotype. The rearrangement links TRBV12-3 or TRBV12-4 to TRBJ2-1; 7 positions agree with TRBD1. Unmatched junction bases numbered 7, after V lost 7 bases and J lost 10 bases. CDR3 length: 12 amino acids. CDR3 coding DNA: TGTGCCAGCACCGCACCGGGACAGGAGCAGTTCTTC. It yields the protein CASTAPGQEQFF.

This clonotype came up a few times. This rearrangement joins TRBV24-1 to TRBJ2-1; a possible D gene is TRBD2 (6 bases). The CDR3 extends over 16 amino acids. Germline values: CDR1 KGHDR, CDR2 SFDVKD. Deletions cut 4 bases from V and 4 bases from J, with 16 bases between. The DNA for the CDR3 is TGTGCCACCAGTGAGTCGCTAGCGCCCCCATACAATGAGCAGTTCTTC. This gives the protein CATSESLAPPYNEQFF.

This clonotype has only a few counts. The chain links TRBV4-1 to TRBJ2-1; 7 positions match TRBD2. CDR3 length equals 16 residues. The germline gives CDR1 MGHRA, CDR2 YSYEKL. The V gene end was trimmed by 3 bases and the J gene end by 2 bases; junction bases not matched to a gene: 7. The CDR3 DNA follows: TGCGCCAGCAGCCAGGATCTAGCGGTTCCCTACAATGAGCAGTTCTTC. Translated, it gives CASSQDLAVPYNEQFF.

There are a few counts of this clonotype. The rearrangement joins TRBV7-2 to TRBJ2-7; tentatively, D is TRBD1 or TRBD2 (5 bases each). The CDR3 totals 14 residues. The V end was cut by 5 bases, the J end by 2 bases, with 13 bases between. Germline V CDR1 and CDR2: SGHTA, FQGNSA. CDR3: CASSPLGVTYEQYF. CDR3 DNA: TGTGCCAGCAGCCCCTTGGGGGTTACCTACGAGCAGTACTTC.

CDR3 sequence (DNA): TGTGCCAGCAGCTCGGGACTAGCGGAGACCCAGTACTTC. Encoded protein: CASSSGLAETQYF. The genes are TRBV7-6 and TRBJ2-5, with 10 bases fitting TRBD2. The CDR3 length is 13 residues. Trimming cost V 4 bases and J 5 bases; bases outside gene matches: 1. Germline CDR1 is SGHVS and CDR2 is FNYEAQ.

This clonotype was recorded a few times. This rearrangement joins TRBV20-1 to TRBJ2-6; D unresolved. CDR1 and CDR2 (germline): DFQATT, SNEGSKA (reference sequence). CDR3 length equals 13 residues. Trimming took 7 bases from V and 4 from J, leaving 11 bases between them. For the CDR3, the DNA is TGCAGTGGGTATGATCGGGGGGCCAACGTCCTGACTTTC. Amino acids: CSGYDRGANVLTF.

This clonotype was detected a few times. V is TRBV10-3 and J is TRBJ1-4, with 8 bases lining up with TRBD1. V lost 6 bases, J lost 6 bases, and 3 bases stayed unmatched. The CDR3 contains 13 residues. Looked up from germline, CDR1 is ENHRY and CDR2 is SYGVKD. The CDR3 DNA sequence: TGTGCCATCAGAGGACAGGGTGATGAAAAACTGTTTTTT. It codes for CAIRGQGDEKLFF.

There are many counts of this clonotype. The rearrangement uses TRBV4-3 and TRBJ2-1; TRBD1 might be the D (5 bases). Germline V gene sequence: CDR1 LGHNA, CDR2 YSLEER. V was trimmed by 1 base and J by 5 bases, leaving 27 bases between them. The CDR3 contains 20 residues. DNA of the CDR3: TGCGCCAGCAGCCAAGGGAGATTCAGCTTTGAGGACACGTCGAACAATGAGCAGTTCTTC. Translated, it gives CASSQGRFSFEDTSNNEQFF.

The V gene is TRBV10-3, the J gene TRBJ2-7; D is ambiguous. Trimming removed 4 bases at V and 5 bases at J, with 9 bases between. The germline V gene encodes CDR1 ENHRY and CDR2 SYGVKD. This CDR3 is 12 amino acids long. CDR3 sequence (DNA): TGTGCCATCAGTGCCTCCACAGACGAGCAGTACTTC. It codes for CAISASTDEQYF.

The sample holds a few counts of this clonotype. The rearrangement uses TRBV4-1 and TRBJ1-4; a weak D match, TRBD1 (6 bases). Trimming shortened V by 0 bases and J by 11 bases, and 22 bases separated the two germline ends. The CDR3 runs 17 residues. CDR1 and CDR2 (germline): MGHRA, YSYEKL. CDR3 nucleotides: TGCGCCAGCAGCCAAGAGGGTAGTGCGGGGGGCCTTGGGAAACTGTTTTTT. The encoded protein is CASSQEGSAGGLGKLFF.

CDR3 sequence: CATSRNLAGAYNEQFF. The DNA for the CDR3 is TGTGCCACCAGCAGAAACCTAGCGGGTGCCTACAATGAGCAGTTCTTC. This chain connects TRBV15 to TRBJ2-1; 8 bases line up with TRBD2. Germline lookup yields CDR1 LNHNV and CDR2 YYDKDF (reference sequence). The length of the CDR3 is 16 residues. V gave up 2 bases and J gave up 2 bases; unmatched junction bases: 5.

The chain employs TRBV2 and TRBJ1-1, with a possible D match to TRBD1 (6 bases). V was clipped by 8 bases and J by 1 base, with 17 bases between them. CDR1 is SNHLY and CDR2 is FYNNEI in the germline V gene. The CDR3 consists of 15 residues. DNA for the CDR3: TGTGCCAGCCGGACAGAAGGAGCGCCGAACACTGAAGCTTTCTTT. Its protein is CASRTEGAPNTEAFF.

In its sample, this clonotype was seen a few times. The rearrangement joins TRBV29-1 to TRBJ2-7; D is possibly TRBD2 (6 bases). The germline gives CDR1 SQVTM, CDR2 ANQGSEA. This CDR3 is built from 14 residues. V lost 4 bases and J 6 bases, leaving 19 bases between the germline ends. CDR3 coding DNA: TGCAGCGTTGTCCCGTGGGACTCGGTGGGCGAGCAGTACTTC. It is translated as CSVVPWDSVGEQYF.

The chain has TRBV4-1 and TRBJ2-1, with 7 bases lining up with TRBD2. Germline CDR1 is MGHRA and CDR2 is YSYEKL. V lost 1 base and J lost 2; bases outside the gene matches: 11. The CDR3 loop spans 18 amino acids. CDR3 in amino acids: CASSQVKLRRETYNEQFF. DNA for the CDR3: TGCGCCAGCAGCCAAGTGAAGCTTCGGCGGGAGACCTACAATGAGCAGTTCTTC.

This clonotype was seen more than once but under ten times. The J gene is TRBJ1-5, the V gene TRBV7-9; TRBD1 might be the D (5 bases). This CDR3 has 16 amino acids. Germline V CDR1 and CDR2: SEHNR, FQNEAQ (reference sequence). V lost 4 bases, J lost 1 base, and 14 bases lay in between. This chain's CDR3 is CASSSTRGPSNQPQHF. The DNA for the CDR3 is TGTGCCAGCAGCTCAACTCGGGGACCCAGCAATCAGCCCCAGCATTTT.

This clonotype came up many times. The gene calls are TRBV2 and TRBJ2-1; D perhaps matches TRBD2 (6 bases). CDR1 and CDR2 from the germline V gene are SNHLY and FYNNEI. V was trimmed by 3 bases and J by 0 bases, leaving 12 bases between them. The CDR3 is made up of 16 amino acids. The CDR3 sequence is CASSERGTSSYNEQFF. CDR3 nucleotide sequence: TGTGCCAGCAGTGAGAGAGGGACTTCCTCCTACAATGAGCAGTTCTTC.